This T cell receptor beta chain was identified during a study of cytomegalovirus exposure and HLA in healthy donors. Study details: Caucasian-associated ancestry cluster membership applied to 75% to 85% of nearly 400 genotyped donors. Whole-study results and caveats: Earlier analysis yielded a pattern in which most TCR beta V segments were productive about 90% or about 30% of the time.

Worth noting for this clone: Antigen unknown.

PCR was performed using 60 Vbeta and 13 Jbeta primers. This table comes from immunoSEQ multiplex PCR, and its TCRdb copy is limited to in-frame clones, with some not included. The repertoire has about 150,000 clones, just under 70% of them found once; the top ten carry 4% to 5.5%. Trimming stripped 7 bases from V and 6 bases from J, with 15 bases between. The CDR3 contains 12 residues. Germline CDR1 is SQVTM and CDR2 is ANQGSEA. The receptor's source is a man aged 55 to 70 in good health and CMV-seronegative. Sequenced material: PBMCs. V usage is TRBV29-1 and J usage is TRBJ1-1, with D unresolved. The CDR3 spells CSAREGDAEAFF. CDR3 sequence (DNA): TGCAGCGCCCGAGAGGGAGACGCTGAAGCTTTCTTT.